These T cell receptor beta chains were read from a single sample in a study of shared clonotypes between healthy human individuals. The repertoire was sequenced with immunoSEQ multiplex PCR; TCRdb's copy has only in-frame clones and lacks some. Of 2 million to 2.5 million clones in the sample, 90% to 95% were seen once. The source material was naive CD4+ T cells from PBMCs. The receptors derive from a man between 18 and 29 years old in good health. Some clones in this sample may be carry-over from other donors' samples. Both conserved end residues are part of each CDR3. Each record gives: J gene, V gene, D gene, clone size, CDR3 DNA, CDR3 protein. A D gene is named only where the DNA matches it firmly. The listing skips clone size in some rows; elsewhere it reads once, few, many or a size class.

TRBJ2-7 TRBV6-1 - - TGTGCCAGCAGTGAAACCCTTAGCTCCTACGAGCAGTACTTC CASSETLSSYEQYF
TRBJ2-3 TRBV4-1 - - TGCGCCAGCAGCCAAGGACTAGGAACGCAGTATTTT CASSQGLGTQYF
TRBJ1-1 TRBV5-6 - - TGTGCCAGCAGCTTTCAACTGGGGGCAACTGAAGCTTTCTTT CASSFQLGATEAFF
TRBJ2-7 TRBV18 TRBD2 - TGTGCCAGCTCAGCTCAGCGGGACTACGAGCAGTACTTC CASSAQRDYEQYF
TRBJ2-2 TRBV2 - - TGTGCCAGCCAAGGACTTATTAACACCGGGGAGCTGTTTTTT CASQGLINTGELFF
TRBJ2-3 TRBV11-3 TRBD2 - TGTGCCAGCTCCTTCGGTAGCGGGAGCACAGATACGCAGTATTTT CASSFGSGSTDTQYF
TRBJ1-1 TRBV18 TRBD1 - TGTGCCAGCTCACTCGGGGACAACAGGGGAGAAGCTTTCTTT CASSLGDNRGEAFF
TRBJ1-1 TRBV19 - - TGTGCCAGTAGTAGCATGGCAGCCCCGGCGGGCACTGAAGCTTTCTTT CASSSMAAPAGTEAFF
TRBJ1-4 TRBV30 TRBD1 - TGTGCCTGGAAGGAGCCCAGGGGGCGCCCAGAAAAACTGTTTTTT CAWKEPRGRPEKLFF
TRBJ1-5 TRBV7-9 - - TGTGCCAGCAGCACCCAAGGGCGGCAGCCCCAGCATTTT CASSTQGRQPQHF
TRBJ1-2 TRBV27 - - TGTGCCAGCAGTCCCCGTGCCGGGACAAACTATGGCTACACCTTC CASSPRAGTNYGYTF
TRBJ1-1 TRBV30 - few TGTGCCTGGAGTGTACGGGCTGAAGCTTTCTTT CAWSVRAEAFF
TRBJ2-7 TRBV11-2 - - TGTGCCAGCAGCCGAATTGGGAAAGCCTACGAGCAGTACTTC CASSRIGKAYEQYF
TRBJ2-1 TRBV28 - once TGTGCCAGCAGTACCATAGGGCGTGGGGAGTTCTTC CASSTIGRGEFF
TRBJ1-1 TRBV13 - - TGTGCCAGCAGCCCCATAGCGGATTCGGCTGAAGCTTTCTTT CASSPIADSAEAFF
TRBJ1-3 TRBV7-6 TRBD1 - TGTGCCAGCAGCCTCGACAGGGGAAAAGGAAACACCATATATTTT CASSLDRGKGNTIYF
TRBJ1-1 TRBV6-5 - - TGTGCCAGCAGTTACGGGGGGATGTTTATAGGTGAAGCTTTCTTT CASSYGGMFIGEAFF
TRBJ2-5 TRBV9 TRBD1 - TGTGCCAGCAGCGCCACAGGGGGCGGGGAGACCCAGTACTTC CASSATGGGETQYF
TRBJ2-1 TRBV19 TRBD2 - TGTGCCAGTAGCGGGGCTAGCGGGACCGGCGGGCCCTACAATGAGCAGTTCTTC CASSGASGTGGPYNEQFF
TRBJ1-1 TRBV9 - - TGTGCCAGCAGCGTAGTTCCGGGGAACACTGAAGCTTTCTTT CASSVVPGNTEAFF
TRBJ1-4 TRBV5-1 - - TGCGCCAGCAGCTTGGGGCAGGGGTGGGATGAAAAACTGTTTTTT CASSLGQGWDEKLFF
TRBJ1-5 TRBV7-9 TRBD1 - TGTGCCAGCGAGTTTGGAACGGGACAGGGAGGTCGGGGCAATCAGCCCCAGCATTTT CASEFGTGQGGRGNQPQHF
TRBJ1-1 TRBV7-3 - once TGTGCCAGCAGCTTGTCCCATCTCCTTAACACTGAAGCTTTCTTT CASSLSHLLNTEAFF
TRBJ2-3 TRBV25-1 TRBD1 - TGTGCCAGCTTGGGACAGGGGCGAACTAGCACAGATACGCAGTATTTT CASLGQGRTSTDTQYF
TRBJ2-3 TRBV6-1 - once TGTGCCAGCATTGGGACACCCTTTCACACAGATACGCAGTATTTT CASIGTPFHTDTQYF
TRBJ2-1 TRBV7-7 TRBD2 - TGTGCCAGCAGCCGGACTAGCGGGTCGGTGGGTGGTGAGCAGTTCTTC CASSRTSGSVGGEQFF
TRBJ2-5 TRBV10-3 TRBD1 - TGTGCCACCCAAACAGGGGGTGCAGAGACCCAGTACTTC CATQTGGAETQYF
TRBJ2-2 TRBV9 - once TGTGCCAGCAGCGTAGTATTGGGCGGAACCGGGGAGCTGTTTTTT CASSVVLGGTGELFF